Below, 24 T cell receptor beta chains from the same sample are listed, as sequenced in a study of blood T cells in healthy people across ages. Combining a sample-barcoded 5' primer with a J-beta primer mix, a second PCR ran for roughly 7 to 12 cycles. TCRdb reprocessed the 5' RACE reads via MiXCR and lists one record per CDR3 protein. The sample has fewer than 2,000,000 distinct CDR3 sequences; about 35% are singletons. Sample: blood. The receptors were sampled from a woman younger than 45 in good health.

This sequence joins TRBV7-2 and TRBJ2-5; 10 nucleotides match TRBD2. CDR1 is SGHTA and CDR2 is FQGNSA in the germline V gene. The V segment lost 4 bases and the J segment 5 bases; nucleotides outside the gene matches: 7. This CDR3 is 15 amino acids long. CDR3 residues: CASSSYSSGSETQYF. The CDR3, as DNA: TGTGCCAGCAGCTCCTACTCTAGCGGGAGCGAGACCCAGTACTTC.

The V gene is TRBV28, the J gene TRBJ2-3; TRBD2 matches 13 bases. Per germline, CDR1 MDHEN and CDR2 SYDVKM. This CDR3 is 17 amino acids long. J gave up 4 bases and V 7 bases, and 11 bases lay outside the gene matches. In DNA, the CDR3 is TGTGCCAGCAACCTACCGGGACTAGCGGGACTGGCAGATACGCAGTATTTT. Encoded protein: CASNLPGLAGLADTQYF. The full variable domain, completed using reference TRBV28 and TRBJ2-3, is DVKVTQSSRYLVKRTGEKVFLECVQDMDHENMFWYRQDPGLGLRLIYFSYDVKMKEKGDIPEGYSVSREKKERFSLILESASTNQTSMYLCASNLPGLAGLADTQYFGPGTRLTVL.

This clonotype has just a few counts. The chain uses TRBV6-5 and TRBJ2-5; D not certain. The V end lost 1 base, the J end lost 5 bases, and 11 bases lay between the germline ends. Per the germline V gene, CDR1 is MNHEY and CDR2 is SVGAGI. The CDR3 is 14 amino acids. In nucleotides, the CDR3 is TGTGCCAGCAGTTACTTCGTTCCTCGCGAGACCCAGTACTTC. Translated: CASSYFVPRETQYF.

The sample holds a few counts of this clonotype. This chain uses TRBV20-1 with TRBJ2-7; 11 nucleotides line up with TRBD2. V shed 1 base and J 0 bases; nucleotides not matched to a gene: 8. CDR3 length equals 17 residues. Germline V lookup: CDR1 DFQATT, CDR2 SNEGSKA (reference sequence). The CDR3 coding sequence is TGCAGTGCTAGAGGTCCCGGACTAGCGGGCCACTCCTACGAGCAGTACTTC. This codes for CSARGPGLAGHSYEQYF.

This clonotype was seen a few times. The rearrangement links TRBV7-2 to TRBJ2-1, with D hard to call. The CDR3 runs to 13 residues. Trimming stripped 4 bases from V and 3 bases from J, with 7 bases between. Germline values: CDR1 SGHTA, CDR2 FQGNSA. CDR3 sequence: CASSSTNYNEQFF. Written as DNA, the CDR3 is TGTGCCAGCAGCTCTACGAACTACAATGAGCAGTTCTTC.

Only a few counts were recorded for this clonotype. The genes are TRBV7-2 and TRBJ2-7, with D perhaps matching TRBD1 or TRBD2 (5 bases each). There are 13 residues in the CDR3. CDR1 SGHTA and CDR2 FQGNSA come from the germline V gene. The germline V and J ends were trimmed by 6 bases and 4 bases, with 13 bases remaining between them. The CDR3 loop is CASRSTGAYEQYF. The DNA of the CDR3 is TGTGCCAGCAGGTCCACCGGGGCGTACGAGCAGTACTTC.

Regarding this clonotype: The junction does not match germline at one end; this may be a read error. The V gene is TRBV30, the J gene TRBJ1-2; TRBD1 agrees at 9 bases. The CDR3 is 12 amino acids. The germline gives CDR1 GTSNPN, CDR2 SVGIG (reference sequence). CDR3 bases: TGCGCCTGGAGTGCGGGGGACAGGGAGTACACCTTC. It is translated as CAWSAGDREYTF.

This clonotype has ten or more counts. The V gene is TRBV7-9, the J gene TRBJ2-6, with TRBD1 as a possible D gene (5 bases). Germline assignment: CDR1 SEHNR and CDR2 FQNEAQ (reference sequence). V gave up 0 bases and J gave up 2 bases, with 14 bases separating them. There are 18 residues in the CDR3. CDR3 region: CASSLARFGAPGANVLTF. In DNA form, the CDR3 reads TGTGCCAGCAGCTTAGCGCGTTTTGGGGCCCCTGGGGCCAACGTCCTGACTTTC.

The V and J genes are TRBV30 and TRBJ2-7; 9 bases are shared with TRBD2. Germline V lookup: CDR1 GTSNPN, CDR2 SVGIG (reference sequence). The CDR3 contains 13 residues. After removal of 3 bases from V and 4 bases from J, the junction contained 4 bases not matched to a gene. In nucleotides, the CDR3 is TGTGCCTGGAGGGCAGCGGGAGGATACGAGCAGTACTTC. This gives the protein CAWRAAGGYEQYF.

The chain combines TRBV28 with TRBJ2-3, with D tentatively TRBD2 (5 bases). V lost 5 bases and J 4 bases, leaving 16 bases between the germline ends. Germline CDR1 reads MDHEN; CDR2 reads SYDVKM. The CDR3 runs to 15 residues. The CDR3, as DNA: TGTGCCAGCAGTCCAGCTCGGGATTGGTCAGATACGCAGTATTTT. This codes for CASSPARDWSDTQYF.

V gene TRBV7-9 combines with J gene TRBJ2-3; TRBD1 aligns across 9 bases. The length of the CDR3 is 17 residues. J gave up 6 bases and V 1 base, and 11 bases lay outside the gene matches. Germline assignment: CDR1 SEHNR and CDR2 FQNEAQ (reference sequence). The CDR3 coding sequence is TGTGCCAGCAGCTTAGGAATGGGACAGGGACCTGGCGATACGCAGTATTTT. Encoded protein: CASSLGMGQGPGDTQYF.

The sample holds many counts of this clonotype. The CDR3 here is CASSADRFYEQYF. The CDR3 nucleotides read TGTGCCAGCAGTGCTGACAGGTTCTACGAGCAGTACTTC. The V call is TRBV6-1, the J call TRBJ2-7; D is perhaps TRBD1 (6 bases). The CDR3 runs to 13 residues. The germline V and J ends were trimmed by 4 bases and 3 bases, with 10 bases remaining between them. Germline lookup yields CDR1 MNHNS and CDR2 SASEGT.

V usage is TRBV30 and J usage is TRBJ2-5; 11 bases agree with TRBD2. The germline gives CDR1 GTSNPN, CDR2 SVGIG (reference sequence). This CDR3 comprises 14 residues. With V trimmed by 1 base and J by 6 bases, 4 bases remained unmatched. CDR3: CAWSGLAGLKTQYF. The CDR3 DNA reads TGTGCCTGGAGTGGACTAGCGGGGCTAAAGACCCAGTACTTC.

There are a few counts of this clonotype. V gene TRBV3-1 combines with J gene TRBJ2-3, with 8 bases matching TRBD1. The ends lost 4 bases at V and 0 bases at J; junction bases unmatched: 6. This CDR3 comprises 16 residues. In germline, CDR1 is LGHDT, CDR2 YNNKEL (reference sequence). CDR3 sequence: CASSRTRGRSTDTQYF. In DNA form, the CDR3 reads TGTGCCAGCAGCCGCACCAGGGGGCGCAGCACAGATACGCAGTATTTT.

This clonotype was picked up many times. The V call is TRBV12-3 or TRBV12-4, the J call TRBJ2-1; TRBD2 matches 11 bases. This CDR3 has 17 residues. V dropped 0 bases and J dropped 5; count of bases not matched to a gene: 6. The CDR3 sequence is CASSLATSGSLHNEQFF. The CDR3, as DNA: TGTGCCAGCAGTTTAGCTACTAGCGGGAGTTTACACAATGAGCAGTTCTTC.

The DNA for the CDR3 is TGTGCCAGCAGTTTTAGGGTTCCCTACGAGCAGTACTTC. Translating it yields CASSFRVPYEQYF. The rearrangement uses TRBV27 and TRBJ2-7; D gene unclear. The CDR3 runs to 13 residues. CDR1 MNHEY and CDR2 SMNVEV come from the germline V gene (reference sequence). V was shortened by 3 bases and J by 2 bases, with 8 bases between the two germline ends.

This clonotype appeared a few times. V and J are TRBV27 and TRBJ2-1; D possibly matches TRBD1 or TRBD2 (5 bases each). V lost 2 bases to trimming and J lost 8 bases, with 22 bases between them. The germline V gene encodes CDR1 MNHEY and CDR2 SMNVEV (reference sequence). The CDR3 has 17 residues. CDR3 region: CASSLKGGWDLPYEQFF. The CDR3 nucleotides are TGTGCCAGCAGTTTAAAAGGCGGATGGGACCTACCCTATGAGCAGTTCTTC.

The gene calls are TRBV12-3 or TRBV12-4 and TRBJ2-4; D tentatively fits TRBD1 or TRBD2 (6 bases each). Trimming pared 4 bases from V and 13 bases from J, leaving 17 bases between. This CDR3 is 13 amino acids long. CDR3 nucleotides: TGTGCCAGCAGTTCGGGGGCGACCAGGGAGCAGTACTTC. Encoded protein: CASSSGATREQYF.

The chain couples TRBV2 to TRBJ2-1, with 10 positions matching TRBD2. The length of the CDR3 is 15 residues. Germline V gene sequence: CDR1 SNHLY, CDR2 FYNNEI. The junction had 5 bases not matched to a gene; V was cut back by 2 bases and J by 7 bases. CDR3 sequence (DNA): TGTGCCAGCAGTGAAAGGCTAGCGGGAGAGAATGAGCAGTTCTTC. Its translation: CASSERLAGENEQFF.

This clonotype was found once. J is TRBJ2-3 and V is TRBV9; D gene ambiguous. This CDR3 contains 13 residues. Trimming removed 4 bases from V and 5 bases from J, with 11 bases in between. Germline V CDR1 and CDR2: SGDLS, YYNGEE. This chain's CDR3 is CASSPRSGDTQYF. The CDR3 DNA is TGTGCCAGCAGCCCCCGGAGTGGAGATACGCAGTATTTT.

The table lists this clonotype with a few counts. J is TRBJ2-1 and V is TRBV18, with D possibly matching TRBD2 (5 bases). CDR1 KGHSH and CDR2 LQKENI come from the germline V gene. V lost 1 base and J lost 0, with 7 bases in between. This CDR3 contains 15 residues. CDR3 sequence (DNA): TGTGCCAGCTCACCACTAGCGCGCTCCTACAATGAGCAGTTCTTC. Protein: CASSPLARSYNEQFF.

This clonotype was seen a few times. This chain uses TRBV4-1 with TRBJ2-7, with 10 bases aligning to TRBD2. Germline CDR1 and CDR2: MGHRA and YSYEKL. V gave up 3 bases and J gave up 3 bases; unmatched junction bases: 5. CDR3 size: 15 residues. The CDR3 loop reads CASSQGGLADYEQYF. The CDR3 region has the DNA TGCGCCAGCAGCCAGGGAGGACTAGCGGACTACGAGCAGTACTTC.

This clonotype was detected a few times. CDR3 coding DNA: TGTGCCAGCAGCCAAGATGGGGCAGGGCCTGGGGCCAACGTCCTGACTTTC. This codes for CASSQDGAGPGANVLTF. V gene TRBV4-2 combines with J gene TRBJ2-6; TRBD1 is a possible D gene (5 bases). This CDR3 spans 17 amino acids. V was cut by 0 bases and J by 2 bases, with 11 bases left in between. Germline V lookup: CDR1 LGHNA, CDR2 YNFKEQ.

The chain combines TRBV6-6 with TRBJ2-2; D gene uncertain. Germline V CDR1 and CDR2: MNHNY, SVGAGI (reference sequence). Trimming pared 6 bases from V and 6 bases from J, leaving 11 bases between. The CDR3 spans 13 residues. The CDR3 spells CASRPMGSGELFF. The CDR3 DNA sequence: TGTGCCAGCAGACCGATGGGATCCGGGGAGCTGTTTTTT.